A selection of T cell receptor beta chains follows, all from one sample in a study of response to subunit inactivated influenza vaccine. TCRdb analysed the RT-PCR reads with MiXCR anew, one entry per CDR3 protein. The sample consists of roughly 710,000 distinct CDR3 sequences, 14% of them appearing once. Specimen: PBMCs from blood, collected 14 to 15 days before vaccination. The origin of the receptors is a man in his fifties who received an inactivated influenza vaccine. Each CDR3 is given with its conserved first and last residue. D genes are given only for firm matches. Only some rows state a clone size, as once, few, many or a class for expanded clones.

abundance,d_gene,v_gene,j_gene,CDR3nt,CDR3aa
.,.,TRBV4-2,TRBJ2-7,TGTGCCAGCAGCCAGGGGGACGGCACCTACGAGCAGTACTTC,CASSQGDGTYEQYF
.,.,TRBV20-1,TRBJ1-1,TGCAGTGCTACGAGGGGGGGCGCTGAAGCTTTCTTT,CSATRGGAEAFF
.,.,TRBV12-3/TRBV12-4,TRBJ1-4,TGTGCCAGCAGTTCCAAATATTCGGGGGGTGAAAAACTGTTTTTT,CASSSKYSGGEKLFF
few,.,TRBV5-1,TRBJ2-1,TGCGCCAGCAGCTTTTTCGGGCACGGCGGACGGACCAGCTCCTACAATGAGCAGTTCTTC,CASSFFGHGGRTSSYNEQFF
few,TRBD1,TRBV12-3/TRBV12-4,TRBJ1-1,TGTGCCAGCAGTTTAGAAGTACAGGGGAGTGGTGCTTTCTTT,CASSLEVQGSGAFF
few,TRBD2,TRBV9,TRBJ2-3,TGTGCCAGTCAGATGGGAACTAGCGGGGGTGATACGCAGTATTTT,CASQMGTSGGDTQYF
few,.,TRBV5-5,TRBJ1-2,TGTGCCAGCAGGGGGGGCCGATCCGGTCCCTCTTATGGCTACACCTTC,CASRGGRSGPSYGYTF
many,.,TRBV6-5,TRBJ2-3,TGTGCCAGCAGTACAGGGACAGATACGCAGTATTTT,CASSTGTDTQYF
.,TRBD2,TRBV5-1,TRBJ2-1,TGCGCCAGCAGCTTGGAGCCTAGCGGGAGGAATTACAATGAGCAGTTCTTC,CASSLEPSGRNYNEQFF
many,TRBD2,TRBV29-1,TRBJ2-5,TGCAGCGTCCGGGACGGGGGGTCGGAGACCCAGTACTTC,CSVRDGGSETQYF
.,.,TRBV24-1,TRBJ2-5,TGTGCCACCAGTACCGGGAACCAAGAGACCCAGTACTTC,CATSTGNQETQYF
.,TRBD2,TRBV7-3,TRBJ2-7,TGTGCCAGCAGCTTGTTCTCTGCGGGAGTGAGCGAGCAGTACTTC,CASSLFSAGVSEQYF
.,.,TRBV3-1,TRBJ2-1,TGTGCCAGCAGCCCAGACTTGCCCTACAATGAGCAGTTCTTC,CASSPDLPYNEQFF
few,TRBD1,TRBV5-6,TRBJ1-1,TGTGCCAGCAGATACCGGGACAGGGGTTATGAAGCTTTCTTT,CASRYRDRGYEAFF
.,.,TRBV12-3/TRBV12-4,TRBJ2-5,TGTGCCAGCAGTTTAGGCGGATCTCCGGGGACCCAGTACTTC,CASSLGGSPGTQYF
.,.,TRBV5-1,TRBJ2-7,TGCGCCAGCAGCTTGAGGGAAACAACCTACGAGCAGTACTTC,CASSLRETTYEQYF
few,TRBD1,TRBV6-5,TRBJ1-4,TGTGCCAGCAGTTACTCGGGACAGAATGAAAAACTGTTTTTT,CASSYSGQNEKLFF
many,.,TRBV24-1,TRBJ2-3,TGTGCCACCAGTGATTCGGTATTCACAGATACGCAGTATTTT,CATSDSVFTDTQYF
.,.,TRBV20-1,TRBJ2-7,TGCAGTGCTCCGGGACCCAAGGAGCAGTACTTC,CSAPGPKEQYF
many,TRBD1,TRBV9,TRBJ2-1,TGTGCCAGCAGCGTGGGGACAGGGTACTACAATGAGCAGTTCTTC,CASSVGTGYYNEQFF
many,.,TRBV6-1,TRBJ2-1,TGTGCCAGCAGTGATCTAGGGTGGGATGAGCAGTTCTTC,CASSDLGWDEQFF
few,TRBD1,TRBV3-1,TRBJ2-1,TGTGCCAGCAGCCATCCGGGACAGATAGGCGATGAGCAGTTCTTC,CASSHPGQIGDEQFF
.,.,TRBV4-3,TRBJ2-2,TGCGCCAGCAGCCAAGAGAGCGGAGCGAACACCGGGGAGCTGTTTTTT,CASSQESGANTGELFF
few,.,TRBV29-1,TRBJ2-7,TGCAGCGCCAGAGGGGGGCGAGGCGAGCAGTACTTC,CSARGGRGEQYF
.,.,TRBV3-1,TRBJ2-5,TGTGCCAGCAGCCAAGGTATAAACCAAGAGACCCAGTACTTC,CASSQGINQETQYF
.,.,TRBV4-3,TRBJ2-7,TGCGCCAGCAGCCAAGATGATGGGGGACGGGAGCAGTACTTC,CASSQDDGGREQYF
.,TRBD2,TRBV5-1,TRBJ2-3,TGCGCCAGCAGCCGTCTAGCGGGGGGGCGACCAAGCACAGATACGCAGTATTTT,CASSRLAGGRPSTDTQYF
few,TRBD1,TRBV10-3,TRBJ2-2,TGTGCCATCAGTATCGACGGACAGGGGCTTGCCGGGGAGCTGTTTTTT,CAISIDGQGLAGELFF
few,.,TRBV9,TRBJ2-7,TGTGCCAGCAGCGTAGCTACGGGCGAGGGATACGAGCAGTACTTC,CASSVATGEGYEQYF
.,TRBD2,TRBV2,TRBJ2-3,TGTGCCAGTGATAGCGGGAGCGGAACAGATACGCAGTATTTT,CASDSGSGTDTQYF
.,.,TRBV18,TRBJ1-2,TGTGCCAGCTCACCACTAACAGGACCTAACTATGGCTACACCTTC,CASSPLTGPNYGYTF
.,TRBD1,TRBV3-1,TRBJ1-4,TGTGCCAGCAGCGGACGGACAGGGCCTCATGAAAAACTGTTTTTT,CASSGRTGPHEKLFF
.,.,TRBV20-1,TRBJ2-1,TGCAGTGCCGCTCCTCATGAGCAGTTCTTC,CSAAPHEQFF
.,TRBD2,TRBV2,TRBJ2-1,TGTGCCAGCAGTGGATTAGCGGGGGGCCCCTCGGATGAGCAGTTCTTC,CASSGLAGGPSDEQFF
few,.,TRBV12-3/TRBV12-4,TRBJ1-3,TGTGCCAGCAGTTTAAGGGACCCAGGAGGGGCAAACACCATATATTTT,CASSLRDPGGANTIYF
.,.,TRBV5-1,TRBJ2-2,TGCGCCAGCAGCTTGAGTACCAACACCGGGGAGCTGTTTTTT,CASSLSTNTGELFF
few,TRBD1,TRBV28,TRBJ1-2,TGTGCCAGCAGGGGGACAGGGGGGGACTATGGCTACACCTTC,CASRGTGGDYGYTF
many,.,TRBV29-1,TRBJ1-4,TGCAGCGTTGCGGGCACCTTTGCAACTAATGAAAAACTGTTTTTT,CSVAGTFATNEKLFF
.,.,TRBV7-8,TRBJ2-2,TGTGCCAGCAGCTTATCGTCGGCGCGAGGGACCGGGGAGCTGTTTTTT,CASSLSSARGTGELFF
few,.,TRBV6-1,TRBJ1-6,TGTGCCAGCAAAATCGGGGGTAATTCACCCCTCCACTTT,CASKIGGNSPLHF
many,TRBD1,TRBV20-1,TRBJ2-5,TGCAGTGCTAACCGGGACAGGGGCCACCAAGAGACCCAGTACTTC,CSANRDRGHQETQYF
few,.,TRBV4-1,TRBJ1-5,TGCGCCAGCAGCCAAGAAAGCAATCAGCCCCAGCATTTT,CASSQESNQPQHF
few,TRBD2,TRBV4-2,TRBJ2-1,TGTGCCAGCAGCCAAGACACTAGCGGAACTTACAATGAGCAGTTCTTC,CASSQDTSGTYNEQFF
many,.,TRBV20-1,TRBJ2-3,TGCAGTGCTAGAGGTGGGAGACGCACAGATACGCAGTATTTT,CSARGGRRTDTQYF
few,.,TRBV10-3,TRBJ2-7,TGTGCCATCAGTGAGTCGAGGGGTACCTACGAGCAGTACTTC,CAISESRGTYEQYF
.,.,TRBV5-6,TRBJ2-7,TGTGCCAGCAGCTGGACTTCCGAGCAGTACTTC,CASSWTSEQYF
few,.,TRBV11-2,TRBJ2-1,TGTGCCAGCAGCTTGGGGGGGGCGGCCTTCGGGAATGAGCAGTTCTTC,CASSLGGAAFGNEQFF
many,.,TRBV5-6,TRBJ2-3,TGTGCCAGCAGTAGTAATGGGGGCAGGGATACGCAGTATTTT,CASSSNGGRDTQYF
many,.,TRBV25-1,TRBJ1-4,TGTGCCAGCAGTGTCCGACTCCGTTATAGGGGTGGTGAAAAACTGTTTTTT,CASSVRLRYRGGEKLFF
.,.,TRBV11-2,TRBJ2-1,TGTGCCAGCAGCTTAGTTTACGATTACAATGAGCAGTTCTTC,CASSLVYDYNEQFF
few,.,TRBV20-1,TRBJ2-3,TGCAGTGCTAAGTGGGCCTTGGATACGCAGTATTTT,CSAKWALDTQYF
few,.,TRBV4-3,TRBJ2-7,TGCGCCAGCAGCGCCCTTCCGGATTCCTACGAGCAGTACTTC,CASSALPDSYEQYF
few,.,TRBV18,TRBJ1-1,TGTGCCAGCTCACCCCCGAGGGCCAGATGGTACACTGAAGCTTTCTTT,CASSPPRARWYTEAFF
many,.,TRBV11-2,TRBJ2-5,TGCGCCAGCAGCTTGGGAAAAGAGACCCAGTACTTC,CASSLGKETQYF
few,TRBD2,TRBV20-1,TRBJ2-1,TGCAGTGCCCGCACTCGGGAGGTTTCCTACAATGAGCAGTTCTTC,CSARTREVSYNEQFF
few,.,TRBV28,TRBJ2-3,TGTGCCAGCAGTCCAAGGGCGCCCCCTGAGACAGATACGCAGTATTTT,CASSPRAPPETDTQYF
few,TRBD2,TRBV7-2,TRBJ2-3,TGTGCCAGCAGCTTTACCGGGACTAGTCGTATGACAGATACGCAGTATTTT,CASSFTGTSRMTDTQYF
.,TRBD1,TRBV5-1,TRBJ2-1,TGCGCCAGCAGCTTGGGGACAGGGACTCGGCGTAGGTTCTTC,CASSLGTGTRRRFF
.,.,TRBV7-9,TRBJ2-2,TGTGCCAGCAGCTTAGAACGCGGGGCTTACACCGGGGAGCTGTTTTTT,CASSLERGAYTGELFF